This entry lists 10 T cell receptor beta chains sequenced from one sample in a study of CD8 T cells in ankylosing spondylitis. Each CDR3 protein gets one entry after TCRdb re-called the 5' RACE reads with MiXCR. The repertoire includes about 160,000 distinct CDR3 sequences, about 18% of them detected once, and around 7.6% sits in the top ten. The source material was blood, either unsorted or a sorted T cell fraction (not recorded which). The receptors stem from a male donor with ankylosing spondylitis or in good health (not recorded which).

This clonotype was counted a few times. The chain employs TRBV5-1 and TRBJ2-1; the match to TRBD2 covers 9 bases. The CDR3 contains 15 residues. Germline-derived CDR1 and CDR2 are SGHRS and YFSETQ. The ends lost 1 base at V and 4 bases at J; junction bases unmatched: 3. CDR3 sequence reads: CASSLRLADYNEQFF. Written as DNA, the CDR3 is TGCGCCAGCAGCTTGCGACTAGCGGATTACAATGAGCAGTTCTTC.

V gene TRBV9 combines with J gene TRBJ1-1; TRBD1 is a possible D gene (5 bases). Trimming pared 2 bases from V and 1 base from J, leaving 12 bases between. The germline V gene encodes CDR1 SGDLS and CDR2 YYNGEE. The CDR3 consists of 15 residues. The DNA of the CDR3 is TGTGCCAGCAGCGTGGGGACGATTGGGAACACTGAAGCTTTCTTT. Protein sequence: CASSVGTIGNTEAFF.

This clonotype was recorded many times. V is TRBV20-1 and J is TRBJ2-5; TRBD2 matches 11 bases. There are 15 residues in the CDR3. From germline, CDR1 is DFQATT and CDR2 SNEGSKA (reference sequence). J lost 2 bases, V lost 2 bases, and 4 bases had no gene match. DNA of the CDR3: TGCAGTGCTAGATCTGGGACTAGCGGACAAGAGACCCAGTACTTC. Residues: CSARSGTSGQETQYF.

This clonotype was observed many times. The chain recombines TRBV29-1 with TRBJ2-5; 7 positions agree with TRBD1. The CDR3 consists of 14 residues. The germline V gene has CDR1 SQVTM and CDR2 ANQGSEA. Losses at the gene ends were 4 bases for V and 3 bases for J; bases not matched to a gene: 8. The CDR3 DNA reads as TGCAGCGTTGGAAGGGGGCTTACGGAAGAGACCCAGTACTTC. Translated: CSVGRGLTEETQYF.

This clonotype was seen ten or more times. The chain combines TRBV29-1 with TRBJ1-1; no clear D gene. Germline-derived CDR1 and CDR2 are SQVTM and ANQGSEA. Trimming stripped 2 bases from V and 4 bases from J, with 5 bases between. The CDR3 loop spans 11 amino acids. The CDR3 is CSVEQTTEAFF. The CDR3 DNA is TGCAGCGTTGAACAGACCACTGAAGCTTTCTTT.

V and J are TRBV5-1 and TRBJ2-1; D tentatively fits TRBD1 or TRBD2 (5 bases each). Germline-derived CDR1 and CDR2 are SGHRS and YFSETQ. The length of the CDR3 is 16 residues. V gave up 1 base and J gave up 0 bases, with 11 bases separating them. The chain's CDR3 is CASSLSWGSSYNEQFF. The CDR3 region has the DNA TGCGCCAGCAGCTTGAGTTGGGGGAGCTCCTACAATGAGCAGTTCTTC.

The chain is built from TRBV24-1 and TRBJ2-2; the D call may be TRBD1 or TRBD2 (6 bases each). From germline, CDR1 is KGHDR and CDR2 SFDVKD. The CDR3 spans 15 residues. V lost 3 bases and J 4 bases, leaving 11 bases between the germline ends. This CDR3 reads CATSDIGGSTGELFF. The CDR3, as DNA: TGTGCCACCAGTGATATCGGGGGCAGCACCGGGGAGCTGTTTTTT.

Concerning this clonotype itself: One end of the junction fails to match germline, which may point to a read error. This sequence joins TRBV5-5 and TRBJ2-5; D ambiguous. This CDR3 is 14 amino acids long. CDR1 is SGHKS and CDR2 is YYEKEE in the germline V gene (reference sequence). The CDR3 region has the DNA TGTGCCAGCAGCTTGCCCCAGTCCCAAGGGACCCAGTACTTC. This encodes CASSLPQSQGTQYF.

A few counts support this clonotype. The chain employs TRBV14 and TRBJ2-2, with 8 bases lining up with TRBD2. V lost 3 bases and J lost 5; bases outside the gene matches: 2. Looked up from germline, CDR1 is SGHDN and CDR2 is FVKESK. This CDR3 contains 14 residues. Written as DNA, the CDR3 is TGTGCCAGCAGCCAGTCTAGCGGGACCGGGGAGCTGTTTTTT. This codes for CASSQSSGTGELFF. Filled out from reference TRBV14 and TRBJ2-2, the complete variable domain reads EAGVTQFPSHSVIEKGQTVTLRCDPISGHDNLYWYRRVMGKEIKFLLHFVKESKQDESGMPNNRFLAERTGGTYSTLKVQPAELEDSGVYFCASSQSSGTGELFFGEGSRLTVL.

This clonotype was seen repeatedly, ten times or more. This sequence joins TRBV7-9 and TRBJ2-2, with D possibly being TRBD1 (6 bases). Germline-derived CDR1 and CDR2 are SEHNR and FQNEAQ (reference sequence). V was cut by 3 bases and J by 7 bases, with 15 bases left in between. The CDR3 runs 15 residues. The CDR3 coding sequence is TGTGCCAGCAGCTTTCAAAGGACAGAACACGGGGAGCTGTTTTTT. Translation gives CASSFQRTEHGELFF.